A selection of T cell receptor beta chains follows, all from one sample in a study of blood T cell repertoires in COVID-19. Sequencing was performed with immunoSEQ multiplex PCR; in TCRdb, only in-frame clones are kept and a portion is missing. The sample contains approximately 52,000 clones, more than 85% of which appear only once. The sequenced material came from peripheral blood. All receptors derive from a human donor with active COVID-19. The donor label of this sample is uncertain. The conserved cysteine and the conserved F or W are not part of the CDR3 here.

V	J	CDR3
TRBV19	TRBJ2-2	ASMGAGSHPGELF
TRBV7-9	TRBJ2-7	ASSPDGAGNEQY
TRBV19	TRBJ2-5	ASSIPGEETQY
TRBV6-5	TRBJ2-7	ASSYADRGYEQY
TRBV7-6	TRBJ1-1	ASSRPGGGRDTEAF
TRBV9	TRBJ2-2	ASSVEQGATGELF
TRBV4-3	TRBJ1-2	ASSQARGTYYGYT
TRBV7-9	TRBJ1-3	ASSLRTGSSGNTIY
TRBV5-5	TRBJ1-6	ASSLAGGGSPLH
TRBV5-4	TRBJ2-2	ASSLDFGAPTTTGELF
TRBV4-1	TRBJ2-7	ASSQLTGVSSYEQY
TRBV23-1	TRBJ2-7	ASSQSKRVNWS
TRBV2	TRBJ2-3	ASNRQGMGTDTQY
TRBV29-1	TRBJ1-1	SVDGGGRANTEAF
TRBV6-5	TRBJ1-1	ASRGPDRGGTEAF
TRBV7-3	TRBJ2-7	ASSFGTGDEQY
TRBV19	TRBJ2-7	ASSLGTAYEQY
TRBV3-1/TRBV3-2	TRBJ1-2	ASSHPSGGDYGYT
TRBV9	TRBJ2-7	ASSVATGQGYDEQY
TRBV5-1	TRBJ2-1	ASSLVLANNEQF
TRBV5-6	TRBJ2-7	ASSPDTSYEQY
TRBV10-2	TRBJ1-1	ASRRGSTEAF
TRBV3-1/TRBV3-2	TRBJ1-1	ASSPLAGLTEAF
TRBV11-2	TRBJ1-5	ASSPQTGVSNQPQH
TRBV9	TRBJ1-3	ASSVEPTGGAGNTIY
TRBV7-2	TRBJ2-7	ASSLAAGLVYEQY
TRBV4-1	TRBJ2-7	ASSQDPYGGYEQY
TRBV19	TRBJ2-2	ASSAGAAGELF
TRBV23-1	TRBJ1-1	ASSQSPGQAITEAF
TRBV14	TRBJ2-2	ASTHTNTGELF
TRBV4-2	TRBJ2-5	ASSQEYRETQY
TRBV15	TRBJ1-6	ATSRGPGGYNSPLH
TRBV3-1/TRBV3-2	TRBJ2-5	ASSQSAGAGETQY
TRBV6-2/TRBV6-3	TRBJ2-7	ASSYLPDRGATGEQY
TRBV13	TRBJ1-6	ASSLGTGGTRNSPLH
TRBV2	TRBJ2-3	ATGLALSTDTQY
TRBV27	TRBJ1-3	ASSPLSSGNTIY
TRBV4-3	TRBJ1-3	ASSQDGTGLGDTIY
TRBV18	TRBJ1-4	ASSPARKQNEKLF
TRBV10-3	TRBJ2-5	AISEPTGQGKETQY
TRBV7-8	TRBJ2-3	ASSLRETDTQY
TRBV7-2	TRBJ2-2	ASSPGVSRGELF
TRBV6-6	TRBJ1-5	ASSVQGKGNQPQH
TRBV12-5	TRBJ1-5	ASGLYTRPGAQH
TRBV4-1	TRBJ1-2	ASSQEIRFGQGDYGYT
TRBV27	TRBJ1-2	ASSLLPTGGTFGYT
TRBV5-8	TRBJ2-6	ASSLDGSGANVLT
TRBV11-2	TRBJ2-1	ASSFAADRLGQF
TRBV5-1	TRBJ1-6	ASRINLGSGNSPLH
TRBV7-2	TRBJ2-2	ASSLVGGSPGELF
TRBV10-3	TRBJ1-1	AISDRSYTEAF
TRBV6-1	TRBJ1-1	ASSEGTVFEAF
TRBV4-3	TRBJ1-4	ASSQRGGDEKLF
TRBV3-1/TRBV3-2	TRBJ2-3	ASSPPGTDTQY
TRBV18	TRBJ1-1	ASSPVSGTRNTEAF
TRBV11-3	TRBJ1-1	ASSLGTGQGDLNTEAF
TRBV11-2	TRBJ2-7	ASSPAYEQY
TRBV19	TRBJ2-7	ASSWTGERDEQY
TRBV5-1	TRBJ1-1	ASSSTGTEAF